The next 28 T cell receptor beta chains were all read from a single sample in a study of blood T cell repertoires in COVID-19. The table came from immunoSEQ multiplex PCR; TCRdb's copy has only in-frame clones and leaves some out. The data hold some 220,000 clones, with about 85% observed a single time. Sequenced input: peripheral blood. Every receptor here comes from a woman younger than 30 who had recovered from COVID-19.

V is TRBV7-9 and J is TRBJ1-5; 7 bases fit TRBD1. CDR3 size: 12 residues. Looked up from germline, CDR1 is SEHNR and CDR2 is FQNEAQ (reference sequence). Unmatched junction bases numbered 2, after V lost 6 bases and J lost 6 bases. The CDR3 here is CASSQGGQPQHF. The CDR3 DNA follows: TGTGCCAGCAGTCAGGGGGGTCAGCCCCAGCATTTT.

This chain connects TRBV30 to TRBJ1-4; unclear D gene. CDR3 length: 14 amino acids. V was shortened by 4 bases and J by 4 bases, with 13 bases between the two germline ends. Germline values: CDR1 GTSNPN, CDR2 SVGIG (reference sequence). CDR3: CAWNPGFDNEKLFF. In DNA form, the CDR3 reads TGTGCCTGGAACCCCGGGTTTGATAATGAAAAACTGTTTTTT.

This clone was found a few times. The V gene is TRBV5-1, the J gene TRBJ1-1; 10 positions agree with TRBD1. This CDR3 is built from 16 residues. Germline values: CDR1 SGHRS, CDR2 YFSETQ. The J segment lost 5 bases and the V segment lost 2 bases, leaving 9 bases of the junction unmatched. CDR3 sequence reads: CASSFIRTGGWTEAFF. CDR3 nucleotide sequence: TGCGCCAGCAGCTTCATTAGGACAGGGGGATGGACTGAAGCTTTCTTT. The complete variable domain, with remaining parts taken from reference TRBV5-1 and TRBJ1-1, reads KAGVTQTPRYLIKTRGQQVTLSCSPISGHRSVSWYQQTPGQGLQFLFEYFSETQRNKGNFPGRFSGRQFSNSRSEMNVSTLELGDSALYLCASSFIRTGGWTEAFFGQGTRLTVV.

V gene TRBV23-1 combines with J gene TRBJ1-4; possibly TRBD1 for D (6 bases). Being an ORF, TRBV23-1 has a function that is uncertain. The CDR3 has 17 amino acids. Between the trimmed V and J ends, which lost 2 bases and 0 bases, there was a span of 13 bases. The CDR3 region has the DNA TGCGCCAGCAGTCAAGGACAGAGACTCACAACTAATGAAAAACTGTTTTTT. This codes for CASSQGQRLTTNEKLFF.

The CDR3 sequence is CASSQIGSLNTEAFF. CDR3 DNA sequence: TGTGCCAGCAGCCAAATCGGGTCGTTAAACACTGAAGCTTTCTTT. This chain joins TRBV14 and TRBJ1-1, with D uncertain. The CDR3 extends over 15 amino acids. CDR1 is SGHDN, CDR2 FVKESK, per germline. Deletions cut 2 bases from V and 2 bases from J, with 12 bases between.

In the case of this clone: At the DNA level, this CDR3 is encoded by other sequences in the same sample as well. The chain combines TRBV18 with TRBJ1-1; D is unresolved. Germline V gene data show CDR1 as KGHSH and CDR2 as LQKENI. Trimming removed 3 bases at V and 0 bases at J, with 5 bases between. This CDR3 is 13 amino acids long. CDR3 region: CASSPQMNTEAFF. The DNA of the CDR3 is TGTGCCAGCTCACCCCAGATGAACACTGAAGCTTTCTTT.

V is TRBV2 and J is TRBJ2-7, with 9 bases fitting TRBD1. This CDR3 is 13 amino acids long. Germline V gene lookup returns CDR1 SNHLY and CDR2 FYNNEI. After removal of 9 bases from V and 5 bases from J, the junction contained 8 bases not matched to a gene. The CDR3 DNA reads TGTGCCAGTTCGGACAGGGGTTCCCACGAGCAGTACTTC. Translation: CASSDRGSHEQYF.

The J gene is TRBJ2-1, the V gene TRBV28, with TRBD2 matching over 12 bases. In germline, CDR1 is MDHEN, CDR2 SYDVKM. This CDR3 comprises 18 residues. Trimming removed 3 bases from V and 0 bases from J; junction bases left unmatched: 6. The CDR3 sequence is CASSFLAGGPSSYNEQFF. CDR3 coding DNA: TGTGCCAGCAGTTTTCTAGCGGGAGGGCCAAGCTCCTACAATGAGCAGTTCTTC.

The chain joins TRBV30 to TRBJ1-5; 8 bases line up with TRBD1. Unmatched junction bases numbered 5, after V lost 4 bases and J lost 3 bases. CDR1 is GTSNPN, CDR2 SVGIG, per germline (reference sequence). The CDR3 has 14 residues. Here the CDR3 DNA reads TGTGCCTGGAACCTACAGGGGGACAATCAGCCCCAGCATTTT. It encodes CAWNLQGDNQPQHF.

This sequence joins TRBV13 and TRBJ2-1, with 11 positions matching TRBD2. V shed 4 bases, J shed 5 bases, and the junction held 7 bases outside the gene matches. The CDR3 is made up of 16 amino acids. Germline V gives CDR1 PRHDT, CDR2 FYEKMQ (reference sequence). CDR3 sequence: CASSSILAGGHNEQFF. DNA for the CDR3: TGTGCCAGCAGCTCGATTCTAGCGGGAGGACACAATGAGCAGTTCTTC.

The genes are TRBV4-2 and TRBJ2-7, with 9 bases fitting TRBD1. The CDR3 covers 15 residues. Germline V lookup: CDR1 LGHNA, CDR2 YNFKEQ. After removal of 1 base from V and 4 bases from J, the junction contained 5 bases not matched to a gene. The CDR3 nucleotides are TGTGCCAGCAGCCAAGGGTCCGGGACAGGGTACGAGCAGTACTTC. Amino acid sequence: CASSQGSGTGYEQYF.

The genes are TRBV19 and TRBJ2-7, with 11 bases matching TRBD1. Germline-derived CDR1 and CDR2 are LNHDA and SQIVND (reference sequence). This CDR3 is built from 15 residues. V lost 4 bases, J lost 3 bases, and 5 bases stayed unmatched. The DNA for the CDR3 is TGTGCCAGTAGTACCTCCGGGACAGGGGGCTACGAGCAGTACTTC. Translation gives CASSTSGTGGYEQYF.

The genes are TRBV7-2 and TRBJ2-7; 8 bases fit TRBD2. This CDR3 contains 13 residues. Germline V lookup: CDR1 SGHTA, CDR2 FQGNSA. The ends lost 4 bases at V and 3 bases at J; junction bases unmatched: 2. CDR3 region: CASSWGTSYEQYF. The CDR3 DNA is TGTGCCAGCAGCTGGGGGACTAGCTACGAGCAGTACTTC.

This clone was found a few times. The CDR3 DNA is TGTGCCAGCGGTGCGCAACCCGGGACAGGGGATGGGAATGAGCAGTTCTTC. Protein: CASGAQPGTGDGNEQFF. The chain joins TRBV25-1 to TRBJ2-1; 10 bases match TRBD1. CDR3 size: 17 residues. The germline CDR1 and CDR2 sequences are MGHDK and SYGVNS. The V and J ends lost 8 bases and 7 bases, in that order; junction bases with no gene match: 17.

The table lists this clone with a count of one. The chain joins TRBV19 to TRBJ2-7; TRBD2 matches at 10 bases. The CDR3 runs 14 residues. From germline, CDR1 is LNHDA and CDR2 SQIVND (reference sequence). After removal of 8 bases from V and 2 bases from J, the junction contained 6 bases not matched to a gene. CDR3 sequence reads: CASRPSGSAYEQYF. The CDR3 DNA follows: TGTGCCAGTCGACCTAGCGGGAGCGCCTACGAGCAGTACTTC.

The chain has TRBV19 and TRBJ2-3; 8 bases agree with TRBD1. Looked up from germline, CDR1 is LNHDA and CDR2 is SQIVND (reference sequence). V shed 6 bases, J shed 6 bases, and the junction held 11 bases outside the gene matches. CDR3 size: 15 residues. CDR3 region: CASSFPTGGRDTQYF. CDR3 bases: TGTGCCAGTAGCTTTCCCACAGGGGGTAGGGATACGCAGTATTTT. Full variable domain (outside the CDR3, taken from reference TRBV19 and TRBJ2-3): DGGITQSPKYLFRKEGQNVTLSCEQNLNHDAMYWYRQDPGQGLRLIYYSQIVNDFQKGDIAEGYSVSREKKESFPLTVTSAQKNPTAFYLCASSFPTGGRDTQYFGPGTRLTVL.

Comment on this clone: This same CDR3 is encoded by further DNA sequences in the sample. The rearrangement links TRBV20-1 to TRBJ1-2; the D is unclear. Trimming took 6 bases from V and 4 from J, leaving 3 bases between them. The length of the CDR3 is 9 residues. The V gene's germline CDR1 is DFQATT and CDR2 SNEGSKA (reference sequence). The CDR3 protein is CSALYGYTF. CDR3 bases: TGCAGTGCACTCTATGGCTACACCTTC.

The rearrangement uses TRBV5-1 and TRBJ2-2; the match to TRBD2 covers 14 bases. The CDR3 runs 17 residues. V lost 5 bases and J lost 6; bases outside the gene matches: 9. Germline CDR1 and CDR2: SGHRS and YFSETQ. The CDR3: CASRDGTSGSWAGELFF. DNA for the CDR3: TGCGCCAGCAGGGATGGGACTAGCGGGAGTTGGGCCGGGGAGCTGTTTTTT. Full variable domain (missing parts from reference TRBV5-1 and TRBJ2-2): KAGVTQTPRYLIKTRGQQVTLSCSPISGHRSVSWYQQTPGQGLQFLFEYFSETQRNKGNFPGRFSGRQFSNSRSEMNVSTLELGDSALYLCASRDGTSGSWAGELFFGEGSRLTVL.

The gene calls are TRBV19 and TRBJ1-2; TRBD1 matches at 9 bases. The germline V gene encodes CDR1 LNHDA and CDR2 SQIVND (reference sequence). The V segment lost 5 bases and the J segment 7 bases; nucleotides outside the gene matches: 11. There are 15 residues in the CDR3. CDR3 sequence (DNA): TGTGCCAGTAGTGGTACAGGGGGCGCGGTGAGTGGCTACACCTTC. Translating it yields CASSGTGGAVSGYTF.

The chain has TRBV9 and TRBJ2-1, with D maybe TRBD2 (6 bases). There are 12 residues in the CDR3. Trimming took off 5 bases at V and 9 bases at J, with 12 bases between the two ends. Germline lookup yields CDR1 SGDLS and CDR2 YYNGEE. The CDR3 is CASREAEGEQFF. The CDR3, as DNA: TGTGCCAGCAGGGAGGCGGAGGGTGAGCAGTTCTTC.

V is TRBV6-5 and J is TRBJ2-7, with 7 bases that match TRBD2. The germline V gene has CDR1 MNHEY and CDR2 SVGAGI. CDR3 length: 14 residues. After removal of 3 bases from V and 1 base from J, the junction contained 3 bases not matched to a gene. This CDR3 reads CASSYGGGSYEQYF. Written as DNA, the CDR3 is TGTGCCAGCAGTTATGGGGGGGGTTCCTACGAGCAGTACTTC.

This sequence joins TRBV15 and TRBJ2-7; TRBD2 aligns across 8 bases. This CDR3 has 13 amino acids. CDR1 and CDR2 (germline): LNHNV, YYDKDF (reference sequence). Trimming took 5 bases from V and 5 from J; bases not matched to a gene: 5. DNA for the CDR3: TGTGCCACCAGCCCCCGGGGGGGGAACGAGCAGTACTTC. Protein: CATSPRGGNEQYF.

The chain recombines TRBV12-3 or TRBV12-4 with TRBJ1-2, with TRBD1 matching over 7 bases. Germline trimming cut 3 bases from V and 11 bases from J; bases unmatched to any gene: 9. The CDR3 length is 13 residues. CDR3 nucleotides: TGTGCCAGCAGTTTCGGGACCCCAGGGGGTTACACCTTC. Amino acid sequence: CASSFGTPGGYTF.

The V gene is TRBV6-5, the J gene TRBJ2-7; weak D call: TRBD2 (7 bases). The germline V gene has CDR1 MNHEY and CDR2 SVGAGI. The V and J ends lost 10 bases and 5 bases respectively, with 24 bases between them. The CDR3 consists of 15 residues. CDR3: CAIRARAGAFNEQYF. CDR3 bases: TGTGCCATCCGAGCCCGGGCGGGGGCATTCAACGAGCAGTACTTC.

The gene calls are TRBV6-2 or TRBV6-3 and TRBJ2-3; weak D call: TRBD2 (5 bases). Germline values: CDR1 MNHEY, CDR2 SVGEGT. The CDR3 covers 15 residues. V was cut by 6 bases and J by 3 bases, with 16 bases left in between. In nucleotides, the CDR3 is TGTGCCAGCAGCTCCCGGGGTTTTTGGACAGATACGCAGTATTTT. Translating it yields CASSSRGFWTDTQYF.

The chain combines TRBV9 with TRBJ2-2; weak D call: TRBD1 (5 bases). There are 12 residues in the CDR3. Germline CDR1 reads SGDLS; CDR2 reads YYNGEE. V gave up 0 bases and J gave up 8 bases, with 5 bases separating them. As DNA, the CDR3 is TGTGCCAGCAGCGTAGGGACAGGGGAGCTGTTTTTT. It translates to CASSVGTGELFF. Supplemented by reference TRBV9 and TRBJ2-2, the full variable domain reads DSGVTQTPKHLITATGQRVTLRCSPRSGDLSVYWYQQSLDQGLQFLIQYYNGEERAKGNILERFSAQQFPDLHSELNLSSLELGDSALYFCASSVGTGELFFGEGSRLTVL.

The chain has TRBV2 and TRBJ1-1, with D uncertain. Germline-derived CDR1 and CDR2 are SNHLY and FYNNEI. The V end was cut by 7 bases, the J end by 0 bases, with 6 bases between. The CDR3 loop spans 12 amino acids. In DNA, the CDR3 is TGTGCCAGCATGCCTATGAACACTGAAGCTTTCTTT. Protein: CASMPMNTEAFF.

V usage is TRBV28 and J usage is TRBJ1-2, with 9 nucleotides matching TRBD1. There are 15 residues in the CDR3. V was pared by 10 bases and J by 1 base, with 10 bases of the junction left unmatched. Germline CDR1 is MDHEN and CDR2 is SYDVKM. Here the CDR3 DNA reads TGTGCCACCTTTGGGTGGACAGGGGATAACTATGGCTACACCTTC. Translation: CATFGWTGDNYGYTF.